A single T cell receptor (beta chain) is shown here with its context. These data are taken from a study of T cell responses to AZD1222 COVID-19 vaccine. This CDR3 contains 15 residues. Germline CDR1 MNHEY, CDR2 SVGAGI. Trimming took 0 bases from V and 3 from J, leaving 9 bases between them. The method was immunoSEQ multiplex PCR; TCRdb's version includes in-frame clones alone and lacks a portion of them. The data contain 150,000 to 200,000 clones, about 90% of them singletons. The sample here was peripheral blood, taken 28 days after the second AZD1222 dose. The chain combines TRBV6-5 with TRBJ2-1, with TRBD2 as a possible D gene (5 bases). The receptor was isolated from an adult who received the AZD1222 COVID-19 vaccine. The CDR3 DNA reads as TGTGCCAGCAGTTACTCGACGGGAAACTACAATGAGCAGTTCTTC. This encodes CASSYSTGNYNEQFF.